This TCR beta chain was recovered during a study of T cells in localized non-small cell lung cancer. Study-wide results and caveats: T cell clonality was highest in uninvolved adjacent lung, above tumor.

With 8 bases removed from V and 5 bases from J, the gap between germline ends came to 12 bases. The CDR3 is 12 residues long. Germline V CDR1 and CDR2: MNHEY, SVGAGI. Of note for this clone: Its antigen is not identified.

Assay: immunoSEQ multiplex PCR; the TCRdb copy retains only in-frame clones and omits some. The table shows under 65,000 clones, with approximately 80% occurring only once. Here the sequenced sample was peripheral blood, taken before any cancer treatment. This TCR came from a female donor over 55 with stage II squamous cell lung carcinoma. The V gene is TRBV6-5, the J gene TRBJ1-1, with D possibly being TRBD1 (5 bases). CDR3 in amino acids: CASGLGGTEAFF. The CDR3, as DNA: TGTGCCAGCGGGTTGGGGGGAACTGAAGCTTTCTTT.